The rows below give T cell receptor beta chains drawn from one sample of a study of CD8+ T cells in alopecia areata. Produced via immunoSEQ multiplex PCR; TCRdb's table is partial and in-frame only. The sample includes some 220,000 clones, approximately 57% of them seen just once. Specimen: CD4+ T cells sorted from blood, collected at week 4, from a patient treated with tofacitinib. These receptors were taken from a human donor with alopecia areata. The CDR3 runs from the conserved cysteine through the conserved F or W. D genes are given only for firm matches. Clone size is given for some rows only: seen once, a few or many times, or a class if the clone is expanded.

v_gene	d_gene	len	j_gene	abundance	CDR3nt	CDR3aa
TRBV30	TRBD1	13	TRBJ2-2	-	TGTGCCTTTCAGGGGGCGCAGGCCGGGGAGCTGTTTTTT	CAFQGAQAGELFF
TRBV5-1	TRBD1	13	TRBJ2-7	-	TGCGCCAGCAGGGGACAGGGCGGCTACGAGCAGTACTTC	CASRGQGGYEQYF
TRBV9	-	14	TRBJ1-1	-	TGTGCCGGGTCATCAGCCCTCGGGGACACTGAAGCTTTCTTT	CAGSSALGDTEAFF
TRBV5-1	-	14	TRBJ2-2	-	TGCGCCAGCAGCGGAAACATGTTCGCCGGGGAGCTGTTTTTT	CASSGNMFAGELFF
TRBV12-5	TRBD2	18	TRBJ2-1	few	TGTGCTAGTGCCCTCCTTCGCGGGGACGGGGGGTTTTACAATGAGCAGTTCTTC	CASALLRGDGGFYNEQFF
TRBV7-2	-	15	TRBJ2-7	-	TGTGCCAGCAGTCCTCGGGACCTCCCTACGGGGGAGCAGTACTTC	CASSPRDLPTGEQYF
TRBV2	TRBD1	18	TRBJ2-3	-	TGTGCCAGCAGTTTACCGGGACAGGGACACCCTAGCACAGATACGCAGTATTTT	CASSLPGQGHPSTDTQYF
TRBV10-2	-	13	TRBJ2-5	once	TGCGCCAGCAGTATCGGGGATCAAGAGACCCAGTACTTC	CASSIGDQETQYF
TRBV30	-	15	TRBJ2-3	-	TGTGCCTGGACCTTACGCGGGTTTGGAACAGATACGCAGTATTTT	CAWTLRGFGTDTQYF
TRBV7-6	TRBD1	17	TRBJ1-1	-	TGTGCCAGCAGCGCACGGGACAGGGGAGAATGGGGGTCTGAAGCTTTCTTT	CASSARDRGEWGSEAFF
TRBV7-9	TRBD2	18	TRBJ2-2	few	TGTGCCAGCAGCTTAACTGTAGGACTAGCGAGAAACACCGGGGAGCTGTTTTTT	CASSLTVGLARNTGELFF
TRBV2	-	14	TRBJ1-5	-	TGTGCCAGCAGTGCGGACAGTGACAATCAGCCCCAGCATTTT	CASSADSDNQPQHF
TRBV9	-	14	TRBJ1-1	-	TGTGCCAGCAGTGACGGACAGCGCCACACTGAAGCTTTCTTT	CASSDGQRHTEAFF
TRBV25-1	TRBD1	18	TRBJ1-5	-	TGTGCCAGCAGTGCGCCTCCGGGACAGGGGAGAGGCAATCAGCCCCAGCATTTT	CASSAPPGQGRGNQPQHF
TRBV28	TRBD1	19	TRBJ2-5	few	TGTGCCAGCAGTTTGTCACCCCTTCGGAACAGGGACAGAGAAGAGACCCAGTACTTC	CASSLSPLRNRDREETQYF
TRBV29-1	TRBD1	14	TRBJ2-6	-	TGCAGCGTTGATACAGGGGCTGGGGCCAACGTCCTGACTTTC	CSVDTGAGANVLTF
TRBV15	-	13	TRBJ2-7	few	TGTGCCACCAGCAGAGATACGGTTTACGAGCAGTACTTC	CATSRDTVYEQYF
TRBV7-8	TRBD1	14	TRBJ1-5	-	TGTGCCAGCAGACGGGACAGTTCCAATCAGCCCCAGCATTTT	CASRRDSSNQPQHF
TRBV29-1	-	13	TRBJ2-6	few	TGCAGTATAACTTCCTCTGGGGCCAACGTCCTGACTTTC	CSITSSGANVLTF
TRBV5-1	-	13	TRBJ1-1	-	TGCGCCAGCAGCTTGCAAGGTCGCGGTGAAGCTTTCTTT	CASSLQGRGEAFF
TRBV2	-	18	TRBJ2-7	many	TGTGCCAGCAGGACTCTCTACCGCGGGACCACAAAATATTACGAGCAGTACTTC	CASRTLYRGTTKYYEQYF
TRBV29-1	TRBD1	14	TRBJ1-2	-	TGCAGCGTTGGGGGAGAGGGGACAGGGATCGGCTACACCTTC	CSVGGEGTGIGYTF
TRBV7-8	-	17	TRBJ2-3	-	TGTGCCAGCAGCTTAGTCTCTACGGCCATACGGCCCGATACGCAGTATTTT	CASSLVSTAIRPDTQYF
TRBV6-1	-	12	TRBJ2-7	few	TGTGCCAGCAGGGCTCCCCTTTACGAGCAGTACTTC	CASRAPLYEQYF
TRBV7-9	-	15	TRBJ2-3	-	TGTGCCAGCAGCCCGCCAGGAGCTGGCACAGATACGCAGTATTTT	CASSPPGAGTDTQYF
TRBV29-1	-	11	TRBJ1-2	once	TGCAGCGTTGTGGGCGAGAATGGCTACACCTTC	CSVVGENGYTF
TRBV30	-	15	TRBJ1-4	-	TGTGCCTGGAGTGTTGCGGGCCGTACTAGTGAAAAACTGTTTTTT	CAWSVAGRTSEKLFF
TRBV7-2	-	15	TRBJ1-2	-	TGTGCCAGCAGCCCAGGACAGCCTGGGAACTATGGCTACACCTTC	CASSPGQPGNYGYTF
TRBV29-1	TRBD2	13	TRBJ2-5	-	TGCAGCCATAGGGGAGGGGCCTGGGAGACCCAGTACTTC	CSHRGGAWETQYF
TRBV30	TRBD1	12	TRBJ2-1	-	TGTGCCTGGAGTGTCTCAGGGGGCTTATCCTTCTTC	CAWSVSGGLSFF
TRBV2	-	12	TRBJ1-1	-	TGTGCCAGCAGTGATGTTCAAGTTGGAGCTTTCTTT	CASSDVQVGAFF
TRBV2	-	14	TRBJ1-1	-	TGTGCCAGCAGTGCTATTACCGACTACACTGAAGCTTTCTTT	CASSAITDYTEAFF
TRBV4-3	-	16	TRBJ1-3	-	TGCGCCAGCAGCCAAGAGCCGGGGAGGTCTGGAAACACCATATATTTT	CASSQEPGRSGNTIYF
TRBV29-1	-	13	TRBJ2-7	-	TGCAGCTTCAGTTGGGGTGAGGTTTACGAGCAGTACTTC	CSFSWGEVYEQYF
TRBV29-1	-	11	TRBJ1-2	-	TGCAGCGATACAGCGGGCTATGGCTACACCTTC	CSDTAGYGYTF
TRBV30	-	15	TRBJ1-2	-	TGTGCCTGGAGCTCAACAGGGCGGGGTTTTGATGGCTACACCTTC	CAWSSTGRGFDGYTF
TRBV5-1	-	15	TRBJ2-3	-	TGCGCCAGCAGCTTGGACGGGAGTAGCACAGATACGCAGTATTTT	CASSLDGSSTDTQYF
TRBV19	-	14	TRBJ2-5	few	TGTGCCAGTAGTGTGGACCGTGCTCTTGAGACCCAGTACTTC	CASSVDRALETQYF
TRBV4-3	TRBD1	14	TRBJ2-7	once	TGCGCCAGCAGCCGTGGACAGGGGGCCTACGAGCAGTACTTC	CASSRGQGAYEQYF